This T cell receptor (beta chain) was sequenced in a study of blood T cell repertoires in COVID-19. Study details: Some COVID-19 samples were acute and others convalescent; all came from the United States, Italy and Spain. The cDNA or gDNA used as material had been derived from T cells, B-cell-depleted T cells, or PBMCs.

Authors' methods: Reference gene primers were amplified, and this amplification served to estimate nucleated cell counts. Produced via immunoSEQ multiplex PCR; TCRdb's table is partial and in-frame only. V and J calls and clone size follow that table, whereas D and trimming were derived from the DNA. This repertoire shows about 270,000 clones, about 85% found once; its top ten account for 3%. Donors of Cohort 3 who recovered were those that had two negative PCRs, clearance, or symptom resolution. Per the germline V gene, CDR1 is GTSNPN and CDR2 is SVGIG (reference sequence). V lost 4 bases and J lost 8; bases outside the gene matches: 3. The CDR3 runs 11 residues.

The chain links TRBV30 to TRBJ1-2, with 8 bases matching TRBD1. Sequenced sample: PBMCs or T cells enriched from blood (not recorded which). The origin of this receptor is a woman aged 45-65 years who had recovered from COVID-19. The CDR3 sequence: CAWTGGRGYTF. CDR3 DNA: TGTGCCTGGACAGGGGGCCGGGGCTACACCTTC.